The 24 T cell receptor beta chains below all came from one sample that was sequenced in a study of cytomegalovirus exposure and HLA in healthy donors. 60 Vbeta and 13 Jbeta primers were used in PCR. Only in-frame clones appear in the TCRdb table, and some are missing; sequencing was by immunoSEQ multiplex PCR. The sample carries a few hundred thousand clones, approximately 78% recorded once. Material for sequencing was PBMCs. These receptors were collected from a man aged 25-45 years in good health and CMV-seronegative.

In this sample, this clone turned up a few times. The V and J genes are TRBV5-4 and TRBJ2-3; D perhaps matches TRBD2 (6 bases). V was clipped by 0 bases and J by 0 bases, with 11 bases between them. The V gene's germline CDR1 is SGHNT and CDR2 YYREEE (reference sequence). The CDR3 is 16 residues long. CDR3 DNA: TGTGCCAGCAGCTTGGGCGGGGAACTTAGCACAGATACGCAGTATTTT. Translated, it gives CASSLGGELSTDTQYF.

The chain uses TRBV6-1 and TRBJ1-5; TRBD1 matches 8 bases. The trim removed 6 bases at V and 7 bases at J, leaving 11 bases unmatched. CDR3 size: 15 residues. Germline-derived CDR1 and CDR2 are MNHNS and SASEGT. The CDR3 DNA reads TGTGCCAGCAGGGGACCGGGACAGGTTCGACAGCCCCAGCATTTT. This sequence encodes CASRGPGQVRQPQHF.

Here the CDR3 DNA reads TGTGCCAGCAGCCCACAGGGGGCCTACGAGCAGTACTTC. It yields the protein CASSPQGAYEQYF. The chain joins TRBV7-9 to TRBJ2-7; 8 nucleotides align to TRBD1. The CDR3 sequence is 13 residues long. Germline loops: CDR1 SEHNR, CDR2 FQNEAQ (reference sequence). J gave up 2 bases and V 5 bases, and 2 bases lay outside the gene matches.

The chain carries TRBV5-4 and TRBJ1-4, with D possibly matching TRBD1 (6 bases). Germline CDR1 and CDR2: SGHNT and YYREEE (reference sequence). The CDR3 has 14 residues. Trimming left V 0 bases short and J 8 bases short, with 11 bases between. CDR3 loop: CASSLARGEEKLFF. CDR3 sequence (DNA): TGTGCCAGCAGCTTGGCCAGGGGAGAGGAAAAACTGTTTTTT.

This clone was picked up many times. V usage is TRBV7-9 and J usage is TRBJ2-1; 8 nucleotides match TRBD2. Germline V lookup: CDR1 SEHNR, CDR2 FQNEAQ (reference sequence). This CDR3 is built from 16 residues. The J segment lost 2 bases and the V segment lost 7 bases, leaving 10 bases of the junction unmatched. Here the CDR3 reads CASTSSRLATYNEQFF. The CDR3, as DNA: TGTGCCAGCACCAGTTCTCGACTAGCGACCTACAATGAGCAGTTCTTC.

The chain employs TRBV6-1 and TRBJ1-1, with D maybe TRBD1 (6 bases). Germline assignment: CDR1 MNHNS and CDR2 SASEGT. This CDR3 comprises 12 residues. Trimming took 6 bases from V and 8 from J, leaving 13 bases between them. The CDR3 DNA reads TGTGCCAGCAGATCAGGGGCCGTAGAAGCTTTCTTT. This gives the protein CASRSGAVEAFF.

CDR3 sequence: CASRGGAVPLQPQHF. CDR3 coding DNA: TGTGCCAGCAGAGGGGGGGCGGTGCCGCTGCAGCCCCAGCATTTT. The chain employs TRBV25-1 and TRBJ1-5; TRBD1 is a possible D gene (6 bases). Germline-derived CDR1 and CDR2 are MGHDK and SYGVNS. V lost 6 bases and J 7 bases, leaving 19 bases between the germline ends. This CDR3 has 15 amino acids.

The rearrangement uses TRBV7-8 and TRBJ1-2; 7 nucleotides agree with TRBD1. CDR3 length equals 16 residues. V was pared by 1 base and J by 3 bases, with 8 bases of the junction left unmatched. Per the germline V gene, CDR1 is SGHVS and CDR2 is FQNEAQ. The DNA for the CDR3 is TGTGCCAGCAGCTTAGAGGGACAGACAAATGACTATGGCTACACCTTC. Its translation: CASSLEGQTNDYGYTF.

The J gene is TRBJ1-1, the V gene TRBV5-4, with D possibly being TRBD1 (5 bases). Trimming removed 4 bases from V and 1 base from J, with 20 bases in between. The CDR3 has 17 residues. Germline CDR1 is SGHNT and CDR2 is YYREEE (reference sequence). The CDR3 spells CASSTPSGGTTNTEAFF. The CDR3 DNA reads as TGTGCCAGCAGCACCCCCAGCGGAGGGACTACGAACACTGAAGCTTTCTTT.

This clone appeared a few times. This chain connects TRBV5-1 to TRBJ1-1, with 9 bases aligning to TRBD1. Germline CDR1 is SGHRS and CDR2 is YFSETQ. The V and J ends lost 3 bases and 1 base, in that order; junction bases with no gene match: 4. This CDR3 spans 15 amino acids. The DNA for the CDR3 is TGCGCCAGCAGCTCGACGGACAGGGGGAACACTGAAGCTTTCTTT. Translated, it gives CASSSTDRGNTEAFF.

The chain is built from TRBV6-1 and TRBJ1-5; D gene uncertain. From germline, CDR1 is MNHNS and CDR2 SASEGT. The length of the CDR3 is 16 residues. Trimming stripped 1 base from V and 0 bases from J, with 10 bases between. CDR3 sequence: CASSEVPKRSNQPQHF. The CDR3 bases are TGTGCCAGCAGTGAAGTTCCGAAGCGTAGCAATCAGCCCCAGCATTTT.

This clone was counted between two and nine times. The rearrangement joins TRBV28 to TRBJ1-1; D remains ambiguous. The CDR3 runs to 12 residues. The V end lost 8 bases, the J end lost 10 bases, and 17 bases lay between the germline ends. The germline CDR1 and CDR2 sequences are MDHEN and SYDVKM. The CDR3 nucleotides read TGTGCCAGCGGAAGGCAGGTCCTTTCAGCTTTCTTT. Encoded protein: CASGRQVLSAFF.

This sequence joins TRBV9 and TRBJ2-2; the match to TRBD2 covers 9 bases. After removal of 0 bases from V and 0 bases from J, the junction contained 6 bases not matched to a gene. This CDR3 comprises 18 residues. In germline, CDR1 is SGDLS, CDR2 YYNGEE. The CDR3 region has the DNA TGTGCCAGCAGCGTAGCTCCAGCGGGGGGTGCGAACACCGGGGAGCTGTTTTTT. It specifies CASSVAPAGGANTGELFF. Looking up the rest from reference TRBV9 and TRBJ2-2 gives the full variable domain: DSGVTQTPKHLITATGQRVTLRCSPRSGDLSVYWYQQSLDQGLQFLIQYYNGEERAKGNILERFSAQQFPDLHSELNLSSLELGDSALYFCASSVAPAGGANTGELFFGEGSRLTVL.

The gene calls are TRBV9 and TRBJ2-3; 7 bases align to TRBD1. The V and J ends lost 5 bases and 4 bases, in that order; junction bases with no gene match: 10. Germline V gives CDR1 SGDLS, CDR2 YYNGEE. The CDR3 extends over 15 amino acids. Written as DNA, the CDR3 is TGTGCCAGCAGAACCACAGGGGTAAGCGCAGATACGCAGTATTTT. This gives the protein CASRTTGVSADTQYF.

The chain has TRBV5-4 and TRBJ2-3; unclear D gene. Germline CDR1 is SGHNT and CDR2 is YYREEE (reference sequence). V lost 1 base to trimming and J lost 1 base, with 13 bases between them. The CDR3 has 16 amino acids. CDR3 DNA sequence: TGTGCCAGCAGCTTGCCCCCCGGTTACGGCACAGATACGCAGTATTTT. Translation: CASSLPPGYGTDTQYF.

This chain connects TRBV29-1 to TRBJ2-2; unclear D gene. The length of the CDR3 is 12 residues. From germline, CDR1 is SQVTM and CDR2 ANQGSEA. Trimming left V 3 bases short and J 7 bases short, with 9 bases between. The CDR3 here is CSVEVAIGELFF. The CDR3, as DNA: TGCAGCGTTGAGGTGGCAATCGGGGAGCTGTTTTTT.

The V call is TRBV15, the J call TRBJ2-7; tentatively, D is TRBD1 (5 bases). Germline assignment: CDR1 LNHNV and CDR2 YYDKDF (reference sequence). This CDR3 region has 12 residues. V was shortened by 5 bases and J by 4 bases, with 9 bases between the two germline ends. This CDR3 is CATSEGDYEQYF. The CDR3 region has the DNA TGTGCCACCAGCGAAGGGGATTACGAGCAGTACTTC.

This rearrangement joins TRBV18 to TRBJ2-3, with TRBD1 matching 8 bases. The CDR3 loop spans 15 amino acids. The junction had 5 bases not matched to a gene; V was cut back by 6 bases and J by 0 bases. CDR1 and CDR2 from the germline V gene are KGHSH and LQKENI. The CDR3 spells CASSRQGLSTDTQYF. The CDR3 coding sequence is TGTGCCAGCTCGCGACAGGGGTTGAGCACAGATACGCAGTATTTT.

This rearrangement joins TRBV7-9 to TRBJ2-3, with a tentative D call TRBD1 (6 bases). Germline V gives CDR1 SEHNR, CDR2 FQNEAQ (reference sequence). This CDR3 has 15 residues. Trimming pared 5 bases from V and 4 bases from J, leaving 16 bases between. This CDR3 is CASSRTASGPDTQYF. The CDR3 DNA reads as TGTGCCAGCAGCCGGACAGCTTCGGGGCCAGATACGCAGTATTTT.

The V and J genes are TRBV21-1 and TRBJ2-2; the D call TRBD2 from the table was never checked on the DNA. TRBV21-1 represents a pseudogene. CDR3 length equals 16 residues. The CDR3 spells CASSNWRLANTGELFF. The CDR3 region has the DNA TGTGCCAGCAGCAATTGGCGACTGGCGAACACCGGGGAGCTGTTTTTT.

This clone came up once. The chain uses TRBV7-9 and TRBJ1-1; D uncertain. The V gene's germline CDR1 is SEHNR and CDR2 FQNEAQ (reference sequence). The CDR3 extends over 14 amino acids. V dropped 1 base and J dropped 0 bases, with 6 bases sitting between them. CDR3: CASSLVSLNTEAFF. In DNA form, the CDR3 reads TGTGCCAGCAGCTTAGTATCCCTGAACACTGAAGCTTTCTTT.

The chain uses TRBV18 and TRBJ1-2; D might be TRBD1 (5 bases). V dropped 3 bases and J dropped 0 bases, with 14 bases sitting between them. This CDR3 has 16 amino acids. CDR1 and CDR2 (germline): KGHSH, LQKENI. In DNA form, the CDR3 reads TGTGCCAGCTCACCTTCGGGGGGAAGAGCTAACTATGGCTACACCTTC. It specifies CASSPSGGRANYGYTF.

A single count supports this clone. V is TRBV10-2 and J is TRBJ1-1; weak D call: TRBD1 (6 bases). Germline CDR1 and CDR2: WSHSY and SAAADI. V shed 4 bases and J shed 2 bases, with 8 bases lying between them. CDR3 length equals 13 residues. This CDR3 reads CASSGGQNTEAFF. CDR3 bases: TGCGCCAGCAGTGGGGGACAAAACACTGAAGCTTTCTTT.

V gene TRBV6-6 combines with J gene TRBJ1-2; weak D call: TRBD1 (5 bases). CDR1 is MNHNY, CDR2 SVGAGI, per germline (reference sequence). The CDR3 totals 14 residues. Trimming left V 0 bases short and J 5 bases short, with 10 bases between. The CDR3 reads CASSYSTDTYGYTF. The CDR3, as DNA: TGTGCCAGCAGTTACTCGACAGATACATATGGCTACACCTTC.